This entry lists 30 T cell receptor beta chains sequenced from one sample in a study of T cells in Graves' hyperthyroidism and ophthalmopathy. The source material, RNA transcripts, was used to amplify TCR beta CDR3 regions. In the first-round RT-PCR of the TCR CDR3, the HTBI primer set was used. TCRdb re-derived calls from the multiplex PCR reads in MiXCR, one entry per CDR3 protein. Of hundreds of thousands of distinct CDR3 sequences in the sample, 14% to 15% were seen once. Material for sequencing was blood. Source of these receptors: a woman aged 25 to 39 with Graves' hyperthyroidism.

To note about this clonotype: One junction end disagrees with the germline gene, perhaps due to a read error. The chain links TRBV5-1 to TRBJ2-6; 10 positions agree with TRBD1. The CDR3 is 18 amino acids. The V gene's germline CDR1 is SGHRS and CDR2 YFSETQ. CDR3 amino acids: CASSSGTGALWGANVLTF. The CDR3 bases are TGTGCCAGCAGCTCCGGGACAGGGGCCTTGTGGGGGGCCAACGTCCTGACTTTC.

The table lists this clonotype with many counts. The CDR3 spells CASSLLGGVSGVSSYEQYF. The CDR3 DNA follows: TGTGCCAGCAGTTTACTAGGGGGGGTTAGCGGGGTTTCCTCCTACGAGCAGTACTTC. V and J are TRBV28 and TRBJ2-7, with 8 bases fitting TRBD2. Trimming removed 2 bases from V and 0 bases from J; junction bases left unmatched: 15. This CDR3 contains 19 residues. Germline assignment: CDR1 MDHEN and CDR2 SYDVKM.

This rearrangement joins TRBV18 to TRBJ2-6; the match to TRBD1 covers 7 bases. This CDR3 comprises 16 residues. The ends lost 8 bases at V and 0 bases at J; junction bases unmatched: 7. Looked up from germline, CDR1 is KGHSH and CDR2 is LQKENI. The CDR3 DNA reads as TGTGCCAGCACCGGACAGGCACCCTCTGGGGCCAACGTCCTGACTTTC. It specifies CASTGQAPSGANVLTF. The variable domain in full, completed from reference TRBV18 and TRBJ2-6, reads NAGVMQNPRHLVRRRGQEARLRCSPMKGHSHVYWYRQLPEEGLKFMVYLQKENIIDESGMPKERFSAEFPKEGPSILRIQQVVRGDSAAYFCASTGQAPSGANVLTFGAGSRLTVL.

This clonotype appeared a single time. The V call is TRBV3-1, the J call TRBJ2-7; the match to TRBD2 covers 15 bases. J was trimmed by 6 bases and V by 6 bases; bases with no gene match: 12. This CDR3 has 17 residues. Germline-derived CDR1 and CDR2 are LGHDT and YNNKEL (reference sequence). The CDR3 DNA reads TGTGCCAGCAGTCCAACAAGGACTAGCGGGAGGGCCCCCGAGCAGTACTTC. Translation: CASSPTRTSGRAPEQYF.

This chain uses TRBV7-9 with TRBJ2-7, with 7 bases aligning to TRBD1. Germline CDR1 is SEHNR and CDR2 is FQNEAQ (reference sequence). CDR3 size: 13 residues. J gave up 7 bases and V 6 bases, and 9 bases lay outside the gene matches. The CDR3 sequence: CASRQGTPGEQYF. In nucleotides, the CDR3 is TGTGCCAGCAGACAGGGGACCCCGGGGGAGCAGTACTTC.

This clonotype was picked up many times. A read error may produce the germline difference seen at one junction end. The chain has TRBV5-1 and TRBJ2-1, with TRBD1 matching over 9 bases. The germline V gene has CDR1 SGHRS and CDR2 YFSETQ. There are 14 residues in the CDR3. CDR3 region: CASSSGQGYNEQFF. The DNA for the CDR3 is TGTGCCAGCAGCTCGGGACAGGGATACAATGAGCAGTTCTTC.

This clonotype was seen a few times. This chain uses TRBV5-4 with TRBJ1-6; the D gene is possibly TRBD1 (6 bases). The CDR3 loop spans 16 amino acids. Trimming pared 4 bases from V and 5 bases from J, leaving 16 bases between. In germline, CDR1 is SGHNT, CDR2 YYREEE (reference sequence). In DNA, the CDR3 is TGTGCCAGCAGCCCTGGCCTGGACAGTGATAATTCACCCCTCCACTTT. This codes for CASSPGLDSDNSPLHF.

The rearrangement links TRBV10-3 to TRBJ1-2, with 7 bases identical to TRBD1. From germline, CDR1 is ENHRY and CDR2 SYGVKD. J lost 4 bases, V lost 3 bases, and 8 bases had no gene match. This CDR3 is built from 15 residues. As DNA, the CDR3 is TGTGCCATCAGTGACGTACTGGGACAGATCTATGGCTACACCTTC. Its protein product is CAISDVLGQIYGYTF.

This clonotype was observed a few times. The genes are TRBV24-1 and TRBJ1-2; perhaps TRBD1 as D (6 bases). Per germline, CDR1 KGHDR and CDR2 SFDVKD. CDR3 size: 16 residues. V was cut by 6 bases and J by 4 bases, with 20 bases left in between. The CDR3 loop reads CATSTVNTGQIYGYTF. In DNA, the CDR3 is TGTGCCACCAGTACGGTAAATACTGGACAGATCTATGGCTACACCTTC.

The rearrangement joins TRBV20-1 to TRBJ2-3, with TRBD2 identical over 7 bases. CDR1 DFQATT and CDR2 SNEGSKA come from the germline V gene (reference sequence). V dropped 7 bases and J dropped 3; count of bases not matched to a gene: 10. There are 14 residues in the CDR3. For the CDR3, the DNA is TGCAGTGGAATAGGCGGGAGAGGGACAGATACGCAGTATTTT. Translating it yields CSGIGGRGTDTQYF.

Ten or more counts support this clonotype. The chain is built from TRBV20-1 and TRBJ2-7, with 11 bases that match TRBD2. Trimming cost V 5 bases and J 1 base; bases outside gene matches: 10. Germline CDR1 and CDR2: DFQATT and SNEGSKA (reference sequence). The CDR3 totals 16 residues. The CDR3 bases are TGCAGTGCTCCCGGGACTAGCGGTTGGTCGTCCTACGAGCAGTACTTC. Translating gives CSAPGTSGWSSYEQYF.

Of note for this clonotype: This may be a read error: a much more frequent sequence differs by one nucleotide. The rearrangement links TRBV11-2 to TRBJ2-7; D is perhaps TRBD1 (6 bases). This CDR3 is built from 18 residues. The germline gives CDR1 SGHAT, CDR2 FQNNGV. The CDR3 loop reads CASSLYATGSISKYEQCF. The CDR3 nucleotides read TGTGCCAGCAGCTTATACGCGACAGGTTCCATTTCCAAATACGAGCAGTGCTTC.

This clonotype was detected a few times. Written as DNA, the CDR3 is TGTGCCAGCACCTTATTCGGGAACACCGGGGAGCTGTTTTTT. Amino acids: CASTLFGNTGELFF. The gene calls are TRBV27 and TRBJ2-2; D call uncertain. CDR3 length: 14 residues. Trimming left V 7 bases short and J 1 base short, with 10 bases between. In germline, CDR1 is MNHEY, CDR2 SMNVEV (reference sequence).

Only a few counts were recorded for this clonotype. The V call is TRBV15, the J call TRBJ2-2; 8 bases are a match to TRBD2. The CDR3 is 16 amino acids. V lost 5 bases and J lost 3; bases outside the gene matches: 8. Germline CDR1 is LNHNV and CDR2 is YYDKDF (reference sequence). The CDR3 sequence is CATSPRVAGYTGELFF. The CDR3 DNA reads as TGTGCCACCAGCCCCCGAGTAGCGGGGTACACCGGGGAGCTGTTTTTT. Looking up the rest from reference TRBV15 and TRBJ2-2 gives the full variable domain: DAMVIQNPRYQVTQFGKPVTLSCSQTLNHNVMYWYQQKSSQAPKLLFHYYDKDFNNEADTPDNFQSRRPNTSFCFLDIRSPGLGDTAMYLCATSPRVAGYTGELFFGEGSRLTVL.

This clonotype was picked up a small number of times. This chain connects TRBV12-3 or TRBV12-4 to TRBJ2-2; TRBD1 matches at 10 bases. V was pared by 10 bases and J by 6 bases, with 8 bases of the junction left unmatched. The CDR3 is 14 residues long. DNA of the CDR3: TGTGCCAACCGAATAGGGACAGGGGCCGGGGAGCTGTTTTTT. It specifies CANRIGTGAGELFF.

The chain is built from TRBV9 and TRBJ2-7; TRBD1 matches 9 bases. V lost 3 bases to trimming and J lost 5 bases; unmatched junction nucleotides: 3. The CDR3 is 13 amino acids. The V gene's germline CDR1 is SGDLS and CDR2 YYNGEE. The CDR3: CASSGQGVDEQYF. In nucleotides, the CDR3 is TGTGCCAGCAGCGGACAGGGGGTGGACGAGCAGTACTTC.

The sample holds a few counts of this clonotype. The V gene is TRBV28, the J gene TRBJ1-5, with D perhaps matching TRBD1 (5 bases). Germline CDR1 and CDR2: MDHEN and SYDVKM. The V and J ends lost 4 bases and 0 bases respectively, with 7 bases between them. The CDR3 totals 14 residues. The CDR3 DNA reads TGTGCCAGCAGTTCGGGACCTAGCAATCAGCCCCAGCATTTT. Protein sequence: CASSSGPSNQPQHF.

This chain links TRBV28 with TRBJ2-2; TRBD1 agrees at 10 bases. CDR1 and CDR2 (germline): MDHEN, SYDVKM. J was trimmed by 6 bases and V by 4 bases; bases with no gene match: 8. The CDR3 has 16 residues. The CDR3 region has the DNA TGTGCCAGCAGTTCCCCCGGGACAGGGGTCGCCGGGGAGCTGTTTTTT. It yields the protein CASSSPGTGVAGELFF.

This clonotype has a handful of counts. The chain joins TRBV11-2 to TRBJ1-2; 8 bases are a match to TRBD1. The trim removed 7 bases at V and 4 bases at J, leaving 11 bases unmatched. The germline CDR1 and CDR2 sequences are SGHAT and FQNNGV. This CDR3 contains 15 residues. CDR3 protein: CASNKVGQGAYGYTF. As DNA, the CDR3 is TGTGCCAGCAACAAAGTCGGACAGGGCGCCTATGGCTACACCTTC.

V is TRBV12-5 and J is TRBJ2-5; TRBD1 matches 8 bases. V lost 4 bases and J lost 2; bases outside the gene matches: 6. This CDR3 is built from 15 residues. The germline V gene has CDR1 LGHNT and CDR2 FRNRAP. The CDR3 sequence is CASGSGTGPQETQYF. The CDR3 DNA reads TGTGCTAGTGGTTCCGGGACAGGACCACAAGAGACCCAGTACTTC.

This clonotype was found a few times. The chain couples TRBV7-9 to TRBJ2-7, with 11 bases that match TRBD2. From germline, CDR1 is SEHNR and CDR2 FQNEAQ (reference sequence). This CDR3 is built from 15 residues. With V trimmed by 5 bases and J by 3 bases, 6 bases remained unmatched. CDR3 nucleotide sequence: TGTGCCAGCAGCCCAAGGGGACTAGCGGACTACGAGCAGTACTTC. Translating it yields CASSPRGLADYEQYF.

Comments on this clonotype: A much bigger clone sits one base away, suggesting this may be a read error. V gene TRBV2 combines with J gene TRBJ1-5, with D unclear. Germline V CDR1 and CDR2: SNHLY, FYNNEI. The CDR3 extends over 13 amino acids. V was pared by 4 bases and J by 6 bases, with 10 bases between. The CDR3 reads CASSGGPCQPQHF. DNA for the CDR3: TGTGCCAGCAGTGGCGGGCCGTGTCAGCCCCAGCATTTT.

The chain combines TRBV10-3 with TRBJ2-3; 9 nucleotides align to TRBD2. CDR3 length equals 15 residues. Losses at the gene ends were 0 bases for V and 5 bases for J; bases not matched to a gene: 3. Per germline, CDR1 ENHRY and CDR2 SYGVKD. The CDR3 reads CAISESAGGEDTQYF. CDR3 in DNA: TGTGCCATCAGTGAGTCGGCGGGGGGGGAAGATACGCAGTATTTT.

This clonotype was observed many times. The chain links TRBV12-3 or TRBV12-4 to TRBJ2-1, with D perhaps matching TRBD2 (6 bases). V was shortened by 8 bases and J by 0 bases, with 8 bases between the two germline ends. This CDR3 contains 13 residues. The CDR3 protein is CASGTVSYNEQFF. CDR3 nucleotide sequence: TGTGCCAGCGGGACTGTCTCCTACAATGAGCAGTTCTTC.

The chain combines TRBV7-9 with TRBJ1-2; D possibly corresponds to TRBD1 (5 bases). Trimming left V 3 bases short and J 3 bases short, with 17 bases between. Germline CDR1 reads SEHNR; CDR2 reads FQNEAQ (reference sequence). The CDR3 consists of 16 residues. The CDR3: CASSFTTDSAHYGYTF. As DNA, the CDR3 is TGTGCCAGCAGCTTCACGACAGATAGTGCTCACTATGGCTACACCTTC.

This clonotype came up a few times. The rearrangement links TRBV5-1 to TRBJ2-7; D is perhaps TRBD1 (5 bases). CDR3 size: 14 residues. V was clipped by 4 bases and J by 2 bases, with 13 bases between them. Germline CDR1 and CDR2: SGHRS and YFSETQ. CDR3 protein: CASSPTTDPYEQYF. The CDR3 DNA is TGCGCCAGCAGCCCAACGACAGATCCCTACGAGCAGTACTTC.

This clonotype has only one observation. A much larger clone differs by one base, so this may be a read error. The DNA for the CDR3 is TGTGCCAGCACCCGGGGACTAGCGGGAGGGCCGGTGTACAATGAGCAGTACTTC. Translated, it gives CASTRGLAGGPVYNEQYF. The chain has TRBV27 and TRBJ2-1, with 16 bases fitting TRBD2. The end of the DNA is better explained by TRBJ2-7, so the J call may be wrong. The CDR3 runs 18 residues. CDR1 and CDR2 (germline): MNHEY, SMNVEV (reference sequence).

This clonotype was observed many times. J is TRBJ2-1 and V is TRBV20-1; D might be TRBD2 (5 bases). Germline V gives CDR1 DFQATT, CDR2 SNEGSKA (reference sequence). The CDR3 consists of 15 residues. V gave up 4 bases and J gave up 2 bases, with 15 bases separating them. The DNA of the CDR3 is TGCAGTGCTACCCAAGGCGGAGGCCCCTACAATGAGCAGTTCTTC. This sequence encodes CSATQGGGPYNEQFF.

This clonotype showed up many times. The CDR3 bases are TGTGCCAGCAGCCAAGTGATAAACACTGAAGCTTTCTTT. It encodes CASSQVINTEAFF. The rearrangement uses TRBV3-1 and TRBJ1-1; D unclear. V was cut by 1 base and J by 2 bases, with 5 bases left in between. Germline lookup yields CDR1 LGHDT and CDR2 YNNKEL (reference sequence). The CDR3 consists of 13 residues.

This chain links TRBV5-6 with TRBJ2-4, with D possibly being TRBD1 (7 bases). Germline CDR1 and CDR2: SGHDT and YYEEEE. The CDR3 is 17 amino acids. The ends were cut back, 1 base at V and 1 base at J, with 15 bases in the middle. The CDR3 coding sequence is TGTGCCAGCAGCTTGTGGGCAGGGGGGTTGGCCAAAAACATTCAGTACTTC. Translation: CASSLWAGGLAKNIQYF.